This T cell receptor (beta chain) was identified during a study of prognosis after radiotherapy for stage I lung cancer (dated by TCRdb to 2020 to 2023). About the full investigation: Between April 2018 and early 2019, fewer than 20 patients with stage I NSCLC were enrolled in Nanjing, China. Stage I lung tumors that were newly diagnosed and primary were found in some 15 patients, while about five patients had oligometastatic NSCLC after surgical resection of the primary tumor. Every patient was regarded as medically inoperable, because of comorbidities in around 12 cases and refusal of surgery in roughly seven cases. The cohort was made up of 10 to 15 men and more than five women, with a median age of approximately 74 years and an age range of about 50 to 90 years. Tumor histology was squamous cell carcinoma in several patients and adenocarcinoma in twelve. SBRT was delivered in 3 to 5 fractions with a biologically effective dose of at least 100 Gy, and image-guided IMRT or VMAT was used for delivery. In every patient, SBRT was given without any concurrent therapy. About 20% of the 19 patients developed distant metastases after SBRT, at a median of approximately 7 months; the other 15 showed no significant progression. Peripheral blood TCR beta repertoires were profiled in stage I NSCLC patients before and after stereotactic body radiotherapy, and the repertoires were related to distant failure. For each of the roughly 19 patients, one blood sample was taken before SBRT and one after, so the study sequenced some 40 samples in total.

Two rounds of multiplex PCR on genomic DNA were used to amplify the TCR beta CDR3 region. In the first PCR round, primers specific to each TRBV and TRBJ gene were used, and the primer sequences were filed in Chinese patent CN105087789A. The second PCR round used universal primers. The Roche High Pure PCR Template Preparation Kit was used to extract genomic DNA from the frozen PBMCs. Paired-end sequencing with 151 bp reads was performed on the libraries using an Illumina HiSeq 3000. Per the original workflow: CutAdapt was used to discard raw reads that did not contain the multiplex PCR primer sequences. Using PEAR, the high-quality paired reads were merged into contigs. By alignment to reference sequences, MiXCR assigned TRB V, D and J gene segments to each contig. To remove sequencing errors, CDR3 sequences were clustered according to base quality and sequence similarity. Diversity was calculated as Shannon entropy divided by the natural log of the number of productive TCR sequences. One minus Shannon entropy divided by the natural log of the number of unique clonotypes was used as the definition of clonality. Progression-free survival cut-offs for repertoire metrics were chosen using the Youden index of ROC curves, with analyses run in R 3.5.3. TCRdb's own reprocessing of the public reads used fastp at Q25 and MiXCR and kept productive beta chains. Rows with one shared CDR3 protein collapse into an entry with the most common genes and DNA. The V and J calls, along with clone size, are taken from TCRdb and not from the paper's own processing. For this sample there are about 34,000 distinct CDR3 sequences; under 40% appear just once. Roughly 17% of the sample rests with the top ten.

All patients had node-negative disease on CT and PET/CT, and none had a history of other malignancies or prior chemotherapy or radiotherapy. At each of two time points, about 6.1 milliliters of peripheral venous blood were collected into EDTA tubes. Ficoll-Paque Plus density-gradient centrifugation was used to isolate PBMCs. Right after collection, samples were kept at -80 degrees C until analysis. Reading from cysteine to phenylalanine, the CDR3 counts 14 amino acids. Only CDR3 DNA is held: 42 bases, read in frame from base 1. Trimming takes 0 bases from V and 4 bases from J, and the germline ends sit 10 bases apart. CDR1 and CDR2, per the germline V gene, are SGHRS and YFSETQ. This clonotype has ten or more counts. What this receptor recognizes is not known. No clone much larger than this one lies a single base away; base qualities are absent. Overall study results and their limits: Post-SBRT Shannon entropy and its change from baseline were lower in patients who developed distant metastases; baseline Shannon entropy was not associated with metastases. Tumor specificity of expanded TCR clones was not determined. None of the reported P values were adjusted for multiple comparisons. Limitations of the study included a small cohort and short follow-up, and the study findings need independent validation. TRBV and TRBJ usage frequencies reportedly differed by metastasis status, in two V genes at baseline and in roughly 9 V and two J genes after SBRT. A decrease in unique TCR clone counts was observed after SBRT (median about 9,400 before versus some 6,900 after; Wilcoxon paired P=0.011).

The V and J genes are TRBV5-1 and TRBJ2-5; no D gene call is confident. This clonotype was obtained from a donor of 50 years or more with non-small cell lung cancer. The sequencing used PBMCs, collected before or after stereotactic body radiation therapy (not recorded which). Here is the DNA: TGCGCCAGCAGCTTGGAGGCCCGGATAGAGACCCAGTACTTC. This translates into CASSLEARIETQYF.